This T cell receptor (beta chain) derives from a study of cytomegalovirus exposure and HLA in healthy donors. This clone was seen only once. The target antigen is unknown. With 3 bases removed from V and 2 bases from J, the gap between germline ends came to 14 bases. The CDR3 is made up of 15 amino acids. Germline CDR1 and CDR2: MNHEY and SMNVEV (reference sequence). Study-wide results and caveats: Accounts indicate the classifier identified cytomegalovirus status with strong specificity and sensitivity.

Generated by immunoSEQ multiplex PCR, the TCRdb table keeps only in-frame clones and is missing some. This repertoire shows under 200,000 clones, about 81% found once; its top ten account for 0.95% to 1.5%. V is TRBV27 and J is TRBJ2-7, with D maybe TRBD2 (6 bases). The sequence was collected from a woman younger than 45 in good health and CMV-seronegative. Sequencing used PBMCs. This chain's CDR3 is CASSFGVGGTYEQYF. The DNA of the CDR3 is TGTGCCAGCAGTTTTGGGGTAGGAGGGACCTACGAGCAGTACTTC.